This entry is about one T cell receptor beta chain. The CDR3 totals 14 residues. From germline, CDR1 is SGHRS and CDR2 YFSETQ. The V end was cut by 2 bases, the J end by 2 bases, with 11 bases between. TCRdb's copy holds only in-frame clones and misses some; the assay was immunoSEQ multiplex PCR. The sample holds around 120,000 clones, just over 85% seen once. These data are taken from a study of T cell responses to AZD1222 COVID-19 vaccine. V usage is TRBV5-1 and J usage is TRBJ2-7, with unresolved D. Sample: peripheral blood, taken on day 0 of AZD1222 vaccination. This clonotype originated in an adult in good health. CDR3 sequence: CASSFFPATYEQYF. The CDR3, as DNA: TGCGCCAGCAGCTTTTTCCCGGCGACCTACGAGCAGTACTTC.